This entry features one T cell receptor (beta chain) sequence. Its antigen is unknown. This specimen belongs to a study of cytomegalovirus exposure and HLA in healthy donors. Study context: There were some 410 genotyped donors. Of these, roughly 80% fell in the genetic ancestry cluster associated with self-reported Caucasian donors.

Use of 60 Vbeta and 13 Jbeta primers characterized the PCR. Original analysis: Later, roughly 77 million unique TCR beta chains were counted in an analysis, and roughly 10 million of them were shared. Libraries were prepared by immunoSEQ multiplex PCR; TCRdb keeps only in-frame clonotypes and omits some of them. V, J and clone size are those of that table, while D and trimming were read from the DNA. Among 90,000 or so clones listed, just under 70% were seen once. Study-level points and caveats: While the bulk of TCR sequences proved rare, some public TCRs turned up in many donors.

The trim removed 4 bases at V and 4 bases at J, leaving 3 bases unmatched. Germline V gene data show CDR1 as SNHLY and CDR2 as FYNNEI. This CDR3 comprises 15 residues. The sample was PBMCs. The TCR comes from a man aged 50 to 60 in good health and CMV-seronegative. This sequence joins TRBV2 and TRBJ1-6; 8 bases fit TRBD1. CDR3: CASSGGDRYNSPLHF. Written as DNA, the CDR3 is TGTGCCAGCAGTGGCGGGGACAGGTATAATTCACCCCTCCACTTT.